A single sample is the source of the 23 T cell receptor beta chains below, sequenced in a study of cytomegalovirus exposure and HLA in healthy donors. The study ran its PCR with 60 Vbeta and 13 Jbeta primers. The data were produced by immunoSEQ multiplex PCR, yet TCRdb's version contains in-frame clones alone and is incomplete. The profile covers 110,000 or so clones, with about four fifths appearing a single time and 1% to 1.5% taken by the ten largest. The sequenced sample consisted of PBMCs. Receptors were obtained from a man aged 35 to 55 in good health and CMV-seronegative.

The V call is TRBV27, the J call TRBJ1-2; no reliable D call. Trimming took 3 bases from V and 4 from J, leaving 18 bases between them. CDR3 length: 16 residues. CDR1 is MNHEY and CDR2 is SMNVEV in the germline V gene (reference sequence). CDR3 loop: CASSFSGVGGSYGYTF. As DNA, the CDR3 is TGTGCCAGCAGTTTCTCCGGGGTTGGCGGGTCCTATGGCTACACCTTC.

The rearrangement joins TRBV6-1 to TRBJ2-1; TRBD1 is a possible D gene (5 bases). The CDR3 runs to 13 residues. CDR1 is MNHNS, CDR2 SASEGT, per germline. Trimming stripped 1 base from V and 9 bases from J, with 10 bases between. In nucleotides, the CDR3 is TGTGCCAGCAGTGAAGAAGAAAGGGGTGAGCAGTTCTTC. This gives the protein CASSEEERGEQFF.

This rearrangement joins TRBV7-9 to TRBJ2-1, with 12 bases identical to TRBD2. CDR1 is SEHNR and CDR2 is FQNEAQ in the germline V gene (reference sequence). V shed 2 bases, J shed 8 bases, and the junction held 4 bases outside the gene matches. The CDR3 runs 15 residues. CDR3 loop: CASSLRTSGTDEQFF. The CDR3 coding sequence is TGTGCCAGCAGCTTAAGGACTAGCGGGACGGATGAGCAGTTCTTC.

This clone was found a few times. This chain joins TRBV13 and TRBJ2-3; the D gene is possibly TRBD2 (5 bases). Trimming took off 0 bases at V and 4 bases at J, with 14 bases between the two ends. Per germline, CDR1 PRHDT and CDR2 FYEKMQ (reference sequence). This CDR3 has 16 amino acids. CDR3 coding DNA: TGTGCCAGCAGCTTAGGAGAGGGCGTTCAGGCAGATACGCAGTATTTT. Translating gives CASSLGEGVQADTQYF.

The rearrangement links TRBV4-3 to TRBJ1-6, with D possibly TRBD1 on 6 matching bases. This CDR3 has 15 amino acids. The V and J ends lost 1 base and 6 bases respectively, with 10 bases between them. Germline V lookup: CDR1 LGHNA, CDR2 YSLEER. This chain's CDR3 is CASSQGGDINSPLHF. As DNA, the CDR3 is TGCGCCAGCAGCCAAGGTGGGGACATTAATTCACCCCTCCACTTT.

In the case of this clone: The same CDR3 arises from other DNA sequences in this sample as well. The gene calls are TRBV11-1 and TRBJ2-7; TRBD1 aligns across 8 bases. Trimming cost V 6 bases and J 4 bases; bases outside gene matches: 8. This CDR3 is 14 amino acids long. The germline V gene encodes CDR1 SGHAT and CDR2 FQDESV (reference sequence). CDR3 DNA sequence: TGTGCCAGCAGTCGCGACAGGGGCTTATACGAGCAGTACTTC. It yields the protein CASSRDRGLYEQYF. Complete variable domain (other parts from reference TRBV11-1 and TRBJ2-7): EAEVAQSPRYKITEKSQAVAFWCDPISGHATLYWYRQILGQGPELLVQFQDESVVDDSQLPKDRFSAERLKGVDSTLKIQPAELGDSAMYLCASSRDRGLYEQYFGPGTRLTVT.

The gene calls are TRBV6-1 and TRBJ2-1, with 9 positions matching TRBD1. Germline V gene sequence: CDR1 MNHNS, CDR2 SASEGT. The CDR3 contains 13 residues. The V gene end was trimmed by 4 bases and the J gene end by 14 bases; junction bases not matched to a gene: 9. DNA for the CDR3: TGTGCCAGCAGTGCCTCTCCCGGGACAGGGAAGTTCTTC. Translation: CASSASPGTGKFF.

A few counts support this clone. The rearrangement links TRBV2 to TRBJ2-7; D is possibly TRBD2 (6 bases). Germline values: CDR1 SNHLY, CDR2 FYNNEI. Between the trimmed V and J ends, which lost 10 bases and 0 bases, there was a span of 10 bases. The CDR3 contains 12 residues. Written as DNA, the CDR3 is TGTGCCACCCGGGGAGGCTCCTACGAGCAGTACTTC. Its protein product is CATRGGSYEQYF.

The V call is TRBV5-1, the J call TRBJ1-6; D is uncertain. From germline, CDR1 is SGHRS and CDR2 YFSETQ. CDR3 length: 14 residues. The V end lost 0 bases, the J end lost 7 bases, and 8 bases lay between the germline ends. CDR3 amino acids: CASSLDFSNSPLHF. CDR3 coding DNA: TGCGCCAGCAGCTTGGACTTCTCCAATTCACCCCTCCACTTT.

This chain connects TRBV11-3 to TRBJ1-6, with no clear D. The CDR3 is 16 residues long. Germline values: CDR1 SGHNT, CDR2 YENEEA. The V and J ends lost 1 base and 7 bases respectively, with 14 bases between them. The CDR3 reads CASSLGGENRNSPLHF. As DNA, the CDR3 is TGTGCCAGCAGCTTAGGGGGAGAAAATCGGAATTCACCCCTCCACTTT.

The chain carries TRBV5-1 and TRBJ1-1, with 10 bases lining up with TRBD1. Germline assignment: CDR1 SGHRS and CDR2 YFSETQ. The CDR3 spans 14 residues. After removal of 4 bases from V and 5 bases from J, the junction contained 5 bases not matched to a gene. The CDR3 sequence is CASSGTGARTEAFF. Written as DNA, the CDR3 is TGCGCCAGCAGCGGGACAGGGGCGAGAACTGAAGCTTTCTTT. Drawing the rest from reference TRBV5-1 and TRBJ1-1, the complete variable domain is KAGVTQTPRYLIKTRGQQVTLSCSPISGHRSVSWYQQTPGQGLQFLFEYFSETQRNKGNFPGRFSGRQFSNSRSEMNVSTLELGDSALYLCASSGTGARTEAFFGQGTRLTVV.

This clone occurred a few times. Its ends do not fully match the called genes, so a read error is possible. The V call is TRBV11-1, the J call TRBJ2-7; D is undetermined. The CDR3 has 11 residues. Germline CDR1 reads SGHAT; CDR2 reads FQDESV (reference sequence). The CDR3 DNA is TGTGCCAGCAGCTTAGTTTTCTTTGGCACCTTC. Translation: CASSLVFFGTF.

This clone was counted only a few times. This chain links TRBV6-5 with TRBJ2-7; no clear D gene. This CDR3 comprises 11 residues. The V end lost 3 bases, the J end lost 3 bases, and 3 bases lay between the germline ends. The germline CDR1 and CDR2 sequences are MNHEY and SVGAGI. As DNA, the CDR3 is TGTGCCAGCAGTTATAACTACGAGCAGTACTTC. Amino acid sequence: CASSYNYEQYF.

As regards this clone: Other nucleotide sequences in the sample specify the same CDR3. This chain joins TRBV4-1 and TRBJ2-3; 9 bases align to TRBD2. Germline loops: CDR1 MGHRA, CDR2 YSYEKL. The CDR3 contains 17 residues. V dropped 0 bases and J dropped 2; count of bases not matched to a gene: 6. Written as DNA, the CDR3 is TGCGCCAGCAGCCAAGATCGGACTAGCGCAATCACAGATACGCAGTATTTT. It codes for CASSQDRTSAITDTQYF.

The chain recombines TRBV5-1 with TRBJ2-1; possibly TRBD2 for D (5 bases). This CDR3 has 14 amino acids. V lost 4 bases, J lost 7 bases, and 15 bases lay in between. Germline V gene sequence: CDR1 SGHRS, CDR2 YFSETQ. Here the CDR3 reads CASSLPFRRNEQFF. The CDR3 DNA is TGCGCCAGCAGCCTCCCGTTCCGGAGGAATGAGCAGTTCTTC.

The rearrangement uses TRBV7-9 and TRBJ2-5, with D maybe TRBD1 (6 bases). The CDR3 length is 15 residues. Trimming left V 3 bases short and J 2 bases short, with 13 bases between. Germline CDR1 SEHNR, CDR2 FQNEAQ (reference sequence). The DNA of the CDR3 is TGTGCCAGCAGCTTGATACCGGACAGTCAAGAGACCCAGTACTTC. Its protein is CASSLIPDSQETQYF.

This chain links TRBV27 with TRBJ2-1; 9 bases are a match to TRBD2. The CDR3 is 16 residues long. Germline V gives CDR1 MNHEY, CDR2 SMNVEV (reference sequence). J lost 6 bases, V lost 3 bases, and 9 bases had no gene match. DNA for the CDR3: TGTGCCAGCAGTTTTGCGCGGGGGGGCCATACCAATGAGCAGTTCTTC. This gives the protein CASSFARGGHTNEQFF.

In its sample, this clone was seen a few times. V is TRBV7-6 and J is TRBJ2-1; 16 bases align to TRBD2. CDR3 length equals 16 residues. J lost 9 bases, V lost 5 bases, and 7 bases had no gene match. Germline V gene lookup returns CDR1 SGHVS and CDR2 FNYEAQ. The CDR3 DNA is TGTGCCAGCAGCGAGGGACTAGCGGGAGGGCCGGGTGAGCAGTTCTTC. Protein: CASSEGLAGGPGEQFF.

This clone has more than one count but fewer than ten. The V call is TRBV6-1, the J call TRBJ2-7; TRBD2 matches 13 bases. V shed 10 bases and J 6 bases; nucleotides not matched to a gene: 9. Germline V gene sequence: CDR1 MNHNS, CDR2 SASEGT. The CDR3 contains 14 residues. CDR3 sequence: CAIPGLAGALEQYF. CDR3 DNA: TGTGCCATCCCCGGACTAGCGGGAGCTCTCGAGCAGTACTTC.

This rearrangement joins TRBV4-1 to TRBJ2-1, with 9 bases fitting TRBD2. With 1 base clipped from V and 4 bases from J, the junction kept 2 bases outside the gene matches. Looked up from germline, CDR1 is MGHRA and CDR2 is YSYEKL. This CDR3 region has 15 residues. The CDR3 DNA reads as TGCGCCAGCAGCCAAGTCACTAGCGGGTACAATGAGCAGTTCTTC. It is translated as CASSQVTSGYNEQFF.

For the CDR3, the DNA is TGTGCCAGCAGTTTAAAGGGACGGGGGGTTTTAGCGGTCACCGGGGAGCTGTTTTTT. Its translation is CASSLKGRGVLAVTGELFF. The V gene is TRBV27, the J gene TRBJ2-2, with 7 bases identical to TRBD2. V dropped 2 bases and J dropped 4; count of bases not matched to a gene: 16. The CDR3 consists of 19 residues. The V gene's germline CDR1 is MNHEY and CDR2 SMNVEV (reference sequence).

V and J are TRBV6-5 and TRBJ2-3; 15 bases align to TRBD2. The CDR3 spans 14 residues. The V and J ends lost 8 bases and 3 bases, in that order; junction bases with no gene match: 0. CDR1 and CDR2 (germline): MNHEY, SVGAGI. The CDR3 loop is CASGTSGRTDTQYF. In nucleotides, the CDR3 is TGTGCCAGCGGGACTAGCGGGAGGACAGATACGCAGTATTTT.

V gene TRBV6-5 combines with J gene TRBJ1-5; no clear D gene. Trimming took 0 bases from V and 5 from J, leaving 11 bases between them. Germline V lookup: CDR1 MNHEY, CDR2 SVGAGI. The length of the CDR3 is 15 residues. In DNA, the CDR3 is TGTGCCAGCAGTTACTCGATCGGGATGGATCAGCCCCAGCATTTT. This translates into CASSYSIGMDQPQHF.